The 25 T cell receptor beta chains in this list originate from one sample, sequenced in a study of T cell clonotyping in hematopoietic cell transplantation. Clones were read by immunoSEQ multiplex PCR, and TCRdb kept only the in-frame ones, dropping some. Of approximately 3,500 clones listed, 65% to 80% were seen once; the top ten hold 25% to 30%. This material consisted of peripheral blood mononuclear cells, taken at the time of graft-versus-host disease after allogeneic stem cell transplant. Every receptor here comes from a female patient between 50 and 60 years old who had an allogeneic stem cell transplant from an unrelated donor, so the T cells may come from the graft donor. Some clones in this sample may be carry-over from other donors' samples.

This clone was seen a handful of times. The gene calls are TRBV9 and TRBJ1-6; no firm D call. This CDR3 is 14 amino acids long. Trimming took off 1 base at V and 10 bases at J, with 12 bases between the two ends. Germline values: CDR1 SGDLS, CDR2 YYNGEE. CDR3 in DNA: TGTGCCAGCAGCGTAAGGGATGCTGGGTCACCCCTCCACTTT. It specifies CASSVRDAGSPLHF.

For this clone: One end of the junction varies from germline; a read error may be responsible. The J gene is TRBJ2-5, the V gene TRBV7-7; TRBD2 matches at 13 bases. From germline, CDR1 is SSHAT and CDR2 FNYEAQ (reference sequence). The CDR3 runs to 16 residues. The CDR3 DNA follows: TGTGCTAGCAGCTCCCGTACTAGCGGGGGGGTAGAGACCCAGTACTTC. It codes for CASSSRTSGGVETQYF.

The V call is TRBV9, the J call TRBJ2-5, with TRBD1 matching 8 bases. The ends lost 3 bases at V and 2 bases at J; junction bases unmatched: 12. The CDR3 totals 17 residues. Per the germline V gene, CDR1 is SGDLS and CDR2 is YYNGEE. Here the CDR3 DNA reads TGTGCCAGCAGCGCCTTCGACGGCAGGGGGCTTCAAGAGACCCAGTACTTC. This gives the protein CASSAFDGRGLQETQYF. Together with reference TRBV9 and TRBJ2-5, the CDR3 gives the full variable domain: DSGVTQTPKHLITATGQRVTLRCSPRSGDLSVYWYQQSLDQGLQFLIQYYNGEERAKGNILERFSAQQFPDLHSELNLSSLELGDSALYFCASSAFDGRGLQETQYFGPGTRLLVL.

This chain links TRBV5-1 with TRBJ2-7, with D tentatively TRBD2 (6 bases). Germline V gene sequence: CDR1 SGHRS, CDR2 YFSETQ. The V end lost 0 bases, the J end lost 4 bases, and 14 bases lay between the germline ends. The CDR3 runs to 15 residues. DNA of the CDR3: TGCGCCAGCAGCTTGGGGTGGGACTTCGGGTACGAGCAGTACTTC. Protein product: CASSLGWDFGYEQYF.

The rearrangement joins TRBV29-1 to TRBJ2-3; D is perhaps TRBD1 (5 bases). V lost 2 bases to trimming and J lost 5 bases, with 11 bases between them. The CDR3 length is 13 residues. Germline CDR1 reads SQVTM; CDR2 reads ANQGSEA. The DNA of the CDR3 is TGCAGCGTTGAAAAGGGAAGGGGAGATACGCAGTATTTT. Its protein product is CSVEKGRGDTQYF.

The chain links TRBV5-5 to TRBJ2-2; the D gene is possibly TRBD2 (7 bases). The CDR3 loop spans 15 amino acids. The germline V and J ends were trimmed by 6 bases and 5 bases, with 17 bases remaining between them. Germline CDR1 is SGHKS and CDR2 is YYEKEE (reference sequence). The CDR3 sequence is CASNIRGAGTGELFF. The CDR3 nucleotides read TGTGCCAGCAACATTCGGGGGGCGGGGACCGGGGAGCTGTTTTTT.

This chain links TRBV5-4 with TRBJ2-3; a possible D gene is TRBD2 (6 bases). V shed 4 bases and J shed 7 bases, with 16 bases lying between them. Germline V gives CDR1 SGHNT, CDR2 YYREEE (reference sequence). The CDR3 spans 14 residues. CDR3 in DNA: TGTGCCAGCAGCCCGACTAGAGGGCTAAATACGCAGTATTTT. Protein sequence: CASSPTRGLNTQYF. Full variable domain (missing parts from reference TRBV5-4 and TRBJ2-3): ETGVTQSPTHLIKTRGQQVTLRCSSQSGHNTVSWYQQALGQGPQFIFQYYREEENGRGNFPPRFSGLQFPNYSSELNVNALELDDSALYLCASSPTRGLNTQYFGPGTRLTVL.

The chain recombines TRBV11-2 with TRBJ2-5; TRBD2 is a possible D gene (6 bases). The germline V gene has CDR1 SGHAT and CDR2 FQNNGV. The CDR3 is made up of 17 amino acids. Trimming left V 0 bases short and J 2 bases short, with 16 bases between. The CDR3 DNA sequence: TGTGCCAGCAGCTTAGAGTCTCTGGCGGGGCGGCAAGAGACCCAGTACTTC. Translating it yields CASSLESLAGRQETQYF.

The V and J genes are TRBV28 and TRBJ1-6, with 7 positions matching TRBD1. Trimming took 7 bases from V and 9 from J; bases not matched to a gene: 9. This CDR3 has 14 residues. Germline V gene sequence: CDR1 MDHEN, CDR2 SYDVKM. The CDR3 region is CASTSTGESSPLHF. The CDR3 DNA follows: TGTGCCAGCACTTCTACAGGGGAATCTTCACCCCTCCACTTT.

In regard to this clone: An end of the junction differs from the germline gene, which may be a read error. The chain carries TRBV11-2 and TRBJ2-5, with no clear D. The CDR3 length is 15 residues. Germline V gene data show CDR1 as SGHAT and CDR2 as FQNNGV. The chain's CDR3 is CASNLDGYPQETQYF. In nucleotides, the CDR3 is TGTGCCAGCAACTTAGACGGATACCCACAAGAGACCCAGTACTTC.

The rearrangement joins TRBV7-6 to TRBJ2-7; 11 bases are shared with TRBD1. Germline CDR1 reads SGHVS; CDR2 reads FNYEAQ. The CDR3 covers 17 residues. The trim removed 0 bases at V and 4 bases at J, leaving 8 bases unmatched. CDR3 sequence reads: CASSLAVSGTGGYEQYF. CDR3 DNA sequence: TGTGCCAGCAGCTTAGCGGTTTCCGGGACAGGGGGATACGAGCAGTACTTC.

The V gene is TRBV19, the J gene TRBJ1-5, with unresolved D. CDR1 and CDR2 (germline): LNHDA, SQIVND (reference sequence). The CDR3 extends over 14 amino acids. The ends were cut back, 4 bases at V and 3 bases at J, with 10 bases in the middle. The CDR3 region has the DNA TGTGCCAGTAGTAAAGTCAGAAACAATCAGCCCCAGCATTTT. It translates to CASSKVRNNQPQHF.

In its sample, this clone ranks as large. The chain employs TRBV19 and TRBJ1-1; perhaps TRBD1 as D (5 bases). Per the germline V gene, CDR1 is LNHDA and CDR2 is SQIVND (reference sequence). Trimming stripped 5 bases from V and 4 bases from J, with 17 bases between. The CDR3 covers 15 residues. CDR3 nucleotide sequence: TGTGCCAGTAGTCCAACACCGGGGGGTAGCACTGAAGCTTTCTTT. It yields the protein CASSPTPGGSTEAFF.

The chain links TRBV5-6 to TRBJ2-5; tentative D call: TRBD1 (5 bases). With 0 bases removed from V and 7 bases from J, the gap between germline ends came to 13 bases. This CDR3 has 14 residues. CDR1 and CDR2 (germline): SGHDT, YYEEEE. The CDR3 nucleotides are TGTGCCAGCAGCTTGGGGTCAGGGTGGGGGACCCAGTACTTC. Its translation: CASSLGSGWGTQYF.

The table lists this clone with a few counts. A junction end diverges from the germline sequence, so it may reflect a read error. The chain's CDR3 is CASSFRQGANLLF. CDR3 coding DNA: TGTGCCAGCAGCTTCCGCCAGGGGGCAAATCTCCTCTTT. V and J are TRBV7-3 and TRBJ2-3, with 8 bases aligning to TRBD1. CDR3 size: 13 residues. Germline V gene lookup returns CDR1 SGHTA and CDR2 FQGTGA. Supplemented by reference TRBV7-3 and TRBJ2-3, the full variable domain reads GAGVSQTPSNKVTEKGKYVELRCDPISGHTALYWYRQSLGQGPEFLIYFQGTGAADDSGLPNDRFFAVRPEGSVSTLKIQRTERGDSAVYLCASSFRQGANLLFGPGTRLTVL.

This chain links TRBV5-6 with TRBJ2-5; 7 nucleotides match TRBD2. The germline CDR1 and CDR2 sequences are SGHDT and YYEEEE. Trimming removed 4 bases from V and 10 bases from J; junction bases left unmatched: 19. The CDR3 totals 16 residues. The CDR3 coding sequence is TGTGCCAGCAGCCAGCGGTTGGGGGGGACCCCTAGCGACCAGTACTTC. Translating gives CASSQRLGGTPSDQYF.

V and J are TRBV14 and TRBJ2-4; 10 nucleotides match TRBD1. V shed 4 bases, J shed 5 bases, and the junction held 8 bases outside the gene matches. Germline V gene sequence: CDR1 SGHDN, CDR2 FVKESK. This CDR3 contains 16 residues. The CDR3 is CASSLPGTGDENIQYF. The CDR3 DNA is TGTGCCAGCAGCCTTCCCGGGACAGGGGACGAAAACATTCAGTACTTC.

The rearrangement uses TRBV5-6 and TRBJ1-2; tentatively, D is TRBD1 (5 bases). This CDR3 comprises 15 residues. Germline values: CDR1 SGHDT, CDR2 YYEEEE. V was shortened by 3 bases and J by 6 bases, with 18 bases between the two germline ends. The CDR3 loop is CASSYRNLQGHGYTF. The CDR3 nucleotides read TGTGCCAGCAGCTACCGAAACCTGCAGGGACATGGCTACACCTTC.

The chain recombines TRBV6-4 with TRBJ2-6; 7 nucleotides match TRBD1. J lost 2 bases, V lost 0 bases, and 1 base had no gene match. CDR3 length: 16 residues. Per the germline V gene, CDR1 is MRHNA and CDR2 is SNTAGT. The CDR3 reads CASSDSGGAGANVLTF. CDR3 bases: TGTGCCAGCAGTGACTCAGGGGGCGCTGGGGCCAACGTCCTGACTTTC.

This chain connects TRBV28 to TRBJ2-7, with D possibly being TRBD1 (6 bases). Germline V lookup: CDR1 MDHEN, CDR2 SYDVKM. This CDR3 has 12 residues. The CDR3 sequence is CVSTGGGYEQYF. CDR3 nucleotide sequence: TGTGTATCAACTGGGGGCGGGTACGAGCAGTACTTC. The full variable domain, completed using reference TRBV28 and TRBJ2-7, is DVKVTQSSRYLVKRTGEKVFLECVQDMDHENMFWYRQDPGLGLRLIYFSYDVKMKEKGDIPEGYSVSREKKERFSLILESASTNQTSMYLCVSTGGGYEQYFGPGTRLTVT.

The V and J genes are TRBV7-8 and TRBJ2-7; tentatively, D is TRBD1 (5 bases). This CDR3 comprises 13 residues. Trimming removed 5 bases from V and 5 bases from J, with 13 bases in between. The V gene's germline CDR1 is SGHVS and CDR2 FQNEAQ. CDR3: CASSPPRRDEQYF. CDR3 nucleotide sequence: TGTGCCAGCAGCCCTCCCCGCAGGGACGAGCAGTACTTC. Full variable domain (outside the CDR3, taken from reference TRBV7-8 and TRBJ2-7): GAGVSQSPRYKVAKRGQDVALRCDPISGHVSLFWYQQALGQGPEFLTYFQNEAQLDKSGLPSDRFFAERPEGSVSTLKIQRTQQEDSAVYLCASSPPRRDEQYFGPGTRLTVT.

This sequence joins TRBV7-2 and TRBJ1-2; TRBD1 matches at 10 bases. V gave up 5 bases and J gave up 8 bases; unmatched junction bases: 8. This CDR3 contains 14 residues. Germline-derived CDR1 and CDR2 are SGHTA and FQGNSA. As DNA, the CDR3 is TGTGCCAGCAGCGGAAGGACAGGGGGTCGCGGCTACACCTTC. It yields the protein CASSGRTGGRGYTF.

The chain recombines TRBV29-1 with TRBJ2-7; D tentatively reads TRBD1 or TRBD2 (5 bases each). CDR1 and CDR2 (germline): SQVTM, ANQGSEA. V lost 6 bases and J 0 bases, leaving 12 bases between the germline ends. This CDR3 has 13 residues. The CDR3 loop is CSVGVSSSYEQYF. The CDR3 nucleotides read TGCAGCGTGGGGGTGAGTAGCTCCTACGAGCAGTACTTC.

This chain links TRBV4-1 with TRBJ2-7; D is ambiguous. Trimming took 1 base from V and 3 from J, leaving 16 bases between them. Germline-derived CDR1 and CDR2 are MGHRA and YSYEKL. The CDR3 is 16 residues long. DNA for the CDR3: TGCGCCAGCAGCCAAGGGGTAGGCACGACCCTCTACGAGCAGTACTTC. Translating gives CASSQGVGTTLYEQYF.

This clone has more than one count but fewer than ten. The chain couples TRBV19 to TRBJ1-1; D may be TRBD1 (6 bases). Trimming took 7 bases from V and 3 from J, leaving 12 bases between them. Per the germline V gene, CDR1 is LNHDA and CDR2 is SQIVND (reference sequence). This CDR3 comprises 13 residues. The DNA of the CDR3 is TGTGCCAGTAAAAGGACAGCGTACACTGAAGCTTTCTTT. Translation gives CASKRTAYTEAFF.